Listed here is a single T cell receptor (beta chain). Its antigen is still unknown. One end of the junction is discordant with germline, which a read error may explain. These reads were obtained on an Illumina HiSeq 1500. TCRdb applied fastp at Q25 and MiXCR to the public reads, then kept only in-frame beta chains. Entries are consolidated by CDR3 protein sequence, retaining the most common genes and DNA. The sample includes about 740,000 distinct CDR3 sequences, with 35% observed a single time. The ten largest clones represent around 2.8% of the sample. These data belong to a study of T cell repertoires in cytomegalovirus infection (dated by TCRdb to between 2018 and 2021). Notes on the research overall: The HLA type of each donor mattered for the analysis, because public TCR beta signatures pointed to carriage of CMV infection along with the matching HLA type.

Here is what the overall study found, with its caveats: In both this cohort and an independent cohort of several hundred donors, the cumulative frequency of public TCR beta family members distinguished carriers of CMV infection plus the relevant HLA type. In the ex vivo response, HLA-C-restricted CMV-specific TCR beta clonotypes were dominant, and in two of eight donors the single most frequent clonotype came from this HLA-C-restricted group.

The CDR3 contains 14 residues, cysteine and phenylalanine counted. The sequence is cut down to CDR3 DNA, 42 bases in frame from base 1. Via the germline V gene, CDR1 is SQVTM and CDR2 ANQGSEA. Sample: PBMCs. The chain joins TRBV29-1 to TRBJ2-7, with TRBD1 as a weak D call on 6 bases. The source of this sequence is a human donor in good health (CMV status not recorded). Some clones in this sample may be carry-over from other donors' samples. Read as DNA, the sequence is TGCAGCGTTTCCCGGGACACCAGCTCCTACGAGCAGGACTTC. It codes for CSVSRDTSSYEQDF.